A selection of T cell receptor beta chains follows, all from one sample in a study of cytomegalovirus exposure and HLA in healthy donors. Here immunoSEQ multiplex PCR was the method, and the copy in TCRdb shows in-frame clones only, minus some. The sample has 100,000 to 150,000 clones, roughly two thirds seen once. Sequenced input: PBMCs. The receptors shown here come from a man aged 25-45 years in good health and CMV-seropositive. Both conserved end residues are part of each CDR3. The D gene is left open where the match is weak. Not all rows give a size; the values are once, few, many and, for expanded clones, a class.

clone_size: .; v_call: TRBV5-1; d_call: TRBD2; j_call: TRBJ2-1; cdr3_nt: TGCGCCAGTCGACGGGAGGGCAATGAGCAGTTCTTC; cdr3_aa: CASRREGNEQFF
clone_size: .; v_call: TRBV5-1; d_call: .; j_call: TRBJ2-7; cdr3_nt: TGCGCCAGCAGCAAGAGCTTCGACAGCCTGATTACCTACGAGCAGTACTTC; cdr3_aa: CASSKSFDSLITYEQYF
clone_size: .; v_call: TRBV4-2; d_call: TRBD2; j_call: TRBJ2-4; cdr3_nt: TGTGCCAGCAGCCAAGTCTCCGGGACTAGCGGAAAAGTAGCCAAAAACATTCAGTACTTC; cdr3_aa: CASSQVSGTSGKVAKNIQYF
clone_size: .; v_call: TRBV7-8; d_call: .; j_call: TRBJ2-1; cdr3_nt: TGTGCCAGCAGCCCGAGTCTAGGGGTGAGTGGTAACAATGAGCAGTTCTTC; cdr3_aa: CASSPSLGVSGNNEQFF
clone_size: .; v_call: TRBV7-3; d_call: TRBD2; j_call: TRBJ2-1; cdr3_nt: TGTGCCAGCAGCTTAAGGTGGGCGGGGGAAAGGGGAAGCTCCTACAATGAGCAGTTCTTC; cdr3_aa: CASSLRWAGERGSSYNEQFF
clone_size: few; v_call: TRBV6-1; d_call: .; j_call: TRBJ1-4; cdr3_nt: TGTGCCAGCAGTGAAGCGCTTGTAGATAAAGTGTTTTTT; cdr3_aa: CASSEALVDKVFF
clone_size: .; v_call: TRBV9; d_call: TRBD2; j_call: TRBJ2-7; cdr3_nt: TGTGCCAGCAGCATCTCGGGAGGTTTCGAGCAGTACTTC; cdr3_aa: CASSISGGFEQYF
clone_size: .; v_call: TRBV18; d_call: TRBD2; j_call: TRBJ2-5; cdr3_nt: TGTGCCAGCTCACAGGGACTAGCGGGAGAAGAGACCCAGTACTTC; cdr3_aa: CASSQGLAGEETQYF
clone_size: .; v_call: TRBV5-6; d_call: .; j_call: TRBJ2-3; cdr3_nt: TGTGCCAGCAGCCTGGGGAGGTCAGATACGCAGTATTTT; cdr3_aa: CASSLGRSDTQYF
clone_size: .; v_call: TRBV7-9; d_call: TRBD2; j_call: TRBJ2-4; cdr3_nt: TGTGCCAGCAGCTTAGGAACTAGCGGGCCCAAAAACATTCAGTACTTC; cdr3_aa: CASSLGTSGPKNIQYF
clone_size: .; v_call: TRBV2; d_call: .; j_call: TRBJ2-5; cdr3_nt: TGTGCCAGCAGTGTCGGGGTCGGAGAGACCCAGTACTTC; cdr3_aa: CASSVGVGETQYF
clone_size: .; v_call: TRBV27; d_call: .; j_call: TRBJ2-1; cdr3_nt: TGTGCCAGCAAGGGAGGCATAATTGGGGAGCAGTTCTTC; cdr3_aa: CASKGGIIGEQFF
clone_size: .; v_call: TRBV5-1; d_call: TRBD1; j_call: TRBJ1-1; cdr3_nt: TGCGCCAGCAGCTTGGTACCAGGGACAGACACTGAAGCTTTCTTT; cdr3_aa: CASSLVPGTDTEAFF
clone_size: .; v_call: TRBV5-1; d_call: .; j_call: TRBJ2-2; cdr3_nt: TGCGCCACGAAAACAGGGCAGGGCGGGGAGCTGTTTTTT; cdr3_aa: CATKTGQGGELFF
clone_size: .; v_call: TRBV6-5; d_call: .; j_call: TRBJ2-7; cdr3_nt: TGTGCCAGCAGTGGAAACAGGGACGAGCAGTACTTC; cdr3_aa: CASSGNRDEQYF
clone_size: .; v_call: TRBV4-1; d_call: .; j_call: TRBJ2-7; cdr3_nt: TGCGCCAGCAGCCAAGAGTTCAGGGGCTTCGAGCAGTACTTC; cdr3_aa: CASSQEFRGFEQYF
clone_size: .; v_call: TRBV19; d_call: .; j_call: TRBJ1-5; cdr3_nt: TGTGCCAGTAGATTGCAGCACGGAGATCAGCCCCAGCATTTT; cdr3_aa: CASRLQHGDQPQHF
clone_size: once; v_call: TRBV7-2; d_call: .; j_call: TRBJ2-1; cdr3_nt: TGTGCCAGCAGCGTTCTTACAGGTACCTCCTACAATGAGCAGTTCTTC; cdr3_aa: CASSVLTGTSYNEQFF